This TCR beta chain was captured by sequencing in a study of CD8 T cells in ankylosing spondylitis (TCRdb year 2017). A note on the overall study: To find TCR variants linked to disease, the study profiled T cell receptor beta repertoires in ankylosing spondylitis patients and healthy donors. The full study cohort comprised 25 ankylosing spondylitis patients and 110 or so healthy donors. Peripheral blood was sampled, and synovial fluid was additionally collected from ankylosing spondylitis patients.

On this clonotype itself: The antigen it binds to is not known. Per-base qualities were not stored, and no clone one base away is much larger.

The paper's findings and limits, for the study overall: A TCR beta motif of 8 or 9 highly homologous amino acid variants appeared characteristic of blood from ankylosing spondylitis patients. A CD8+ phenotype was shown by the disease-linked clones, which were found at relatively low frequencies in peripheral blood. Some of the motif variants had been reported before in the synovial fluid and blood of reactive arthritis patients, a finding that suggests common disease-initiation mechanisms. According to the report, matched synovial fluid samples from ankylosing spondylitis patients were significantly enriched for the disease-linked clones.

Sequenced on an Illumina HiSeq 2500. TCR beta libraries were prepared by quantitative 5'-RACE with molecular barcodes. The authors' pipeline ran thus. To identify disease-linked TCR variants, a new computational method was used, one built on a probabilistic model of VDJ rearrangement. Clones were called with MiXCR by TCRdb after fastp trimmed the public reads at Q25, and only in-frame beta chains were retained. All rows with the same CDR3 protein become a single entry with the most common DNA and genes. Here the V and J calls rest on TCRdb's processing, not on the authors' analysis. Counted in this sample were roughly 440,000 distinct CDR3 sequences; 17% of them appeared once. The ten largest clones capture approximately 1% of the sample. For CDR1 and CDR2, the germline V gene lists MNHEY and SVGAGI. Inclusive of the bounding cysteine and phenylalanine, the CDR3 is 15 residues long. Only the CDR3 DNA stays, 45 bases, in frame from base 1. Relative to germline, V is missing 4 bases and J is missing 3 bases, with 8 bases of the junction outside any gene match.

The chain is encoded by TRBV6-5 joined to TRBJ2-7; 8 central bases correspond to TRBD1. Material for sequencing was blood, either unsorted or a sorted T cell fraction (not recorded which). The clonotype originates from a male donor with ankylosing spondylitis. The CDR3 loop reads CASSSGGTGNYEQYF. The DNA sequence follows: TGTGCCAGCAGTTCGGGCGGGACAGGAAACTACGAGCAGTACTTC.